The entry that follows covers one TCR beta chain sequence. Its antigen is unidentified. The use of a sample-barcoded 5' primer and a J-beta primer mix characterized a second PCR of roughly 6 to 11 cycles. TCRdb recomputed calls from the 5' RACE reads with MiXCR, one row per CDR3 protein. In the table there are about 720,000 distinct CDR3 sequences, 22% of which are singletons. V lost 5 bases, J lost 4 bases, and 11 bases lay in between. The CDR3 covers 13 residues. Germline V lookup: CDR1 SGHTA, CDR2 FQGNSA. The data derive from a study of blood T cells in healthy people across ages. Study findings and constraints: Changes in expanded clonotypes were possibly confounded, as the CMV status of donors was unknown.

Sequencing was done on a sample of blood. The receptor was derived from a man in his 70s in good health. This chain connects TRBV7-2 to TRBJ2-5; D gene ambiguous. The CDR3 protein is CASSPPFGETQYF. CDR3 in DNA: TGTGCCAGCAGCCCCCCGTTCGGAGAGACCCAGTACTTC. The full variable domain, completed using reference TRBV7-2 and TRBJ2-5, is GAGVSQSPSNKVTEKGKDVELRCDPISGHTALYWYRQSLGQGLEFLIYFQGNSAPDKSGLPSDRFSAERTGGSVSTLTIQRTQQEDSAVYLCASSPPFGETQYFGPGTRLLVL.